This entry lists 25 T cell receptor beta chains sequenced from one sample in a study of identical twins. TCRdb re-analysed the 5' RACE reads in MiXCR, keeping a single row per CDR3 protein. Of about 890,000 distinct CDR3 sequences in the sample, around an eighth were seen once. This sample also belongs to another study, concerning yellow fever vaccine responses in identical twins.

Material: PBMCs. The receptors here all came from a young woman in good health.

The chain uses TRBV4-1 and TRBJ2-3; the D gene is possibly TRBD1 (5 bases). This CDR3 is built from 15 residues. From germline, CDR1 is MGHRA and CDR2 YSYEKL. V lost 0 bases and J lost 4, with 11 bases in between. The CDR3 loop reads CASSQDPPGPDTQYF. Here the CDR3 DNA reads TGCGCCAGCAGCCAAGATCCCCCAGGGCCAGATACGCAGTATTTT.

This clonotype was seen a few times. The chain uses TRBV20-1 and TRBJ1-1; D perhaps matches TRBD1 (5 bases). The CDR3 runs to 13 residues. The germline gives CDR1 DFQATT, CDR2 SNEGSKA (reference sequence). Trimming removed 5 bases from V and 4 bases from J, with 14 bases in between. CDR3 in amino acids: CSAPGFIGTEAFF. The CDR3, as DNA: TGCAGTGCTCCAGGGTTTATTGGCACTGAAGCTTTCTTT.

The gene calls are TRBV20-1 and TRBJ2-3, with D unresolved. V lost 5 bases, J lost 6 bases, and 21 bases lay in between. CDR3 length equals 15 residues. Looked up from germline, CDR1 is DFQATT and CDR2 is SNEGSKA (reference sequence). CDR3 sequence (DNA): TGCAGTGCTTGGGTTACACCCCACTCATACGATACGCAGTATTTT. This translates into CSAWVTPHSYDTQYF.

The V and J genes are TRBV5-1 and TRBJ2-3; maybe TRBD1 (6 bases). This CDR3 is 14 amino acids long. V lost 4 bases and J 2 bases, leaving 11 bases between the germline ends. The germline gives CDR1 SGHRS, CDR2 YFSETQ. CDR3 loop: CASSPGHYTDTQYF. As DNA, the CDR3 is TGCGCCAGCAGCCCGGGACATTACACAGATACGCAGTATTTT.

The chain combines TRBV2 with TRBJ2-7, with D possibly being TRBD2 (7 bases). V lost 6 bases and J lost 4, with 13 bases in between. CDR1 is SNHLY and CDR2 is FYNNEI in the germline V gene. The CDR3 contains 13 residues. The CDR3 loop reads CASRGGGRYEQYV. The CDR3, as DNA: TGTGCCAGCAGAGGGGGGGGCAGGTACGAGCAGTACGTC.

The chain carries TRBV6-5 and TRBJ2-3; the match to TRBD2 covers 14 bases. In germline, CDR1 is MNHEY, CDR2 SVGAGI. The junction had 2 bases not matched to a gene; V was cut back by 0 bases and J by 0 bases. This CDR3 has 18 residues. The CDR3 sequence is CASSYSGLAGVSTDTQYF. In DNA, the CDR3 is TGTGCCAGCAGTTACTCGGGACTAGCGGGGGTGAGCACAGATACGCAGTATTTT.

Comments on this clonotype: At one end, the junction sequence differs from germline, possibly due to a read error. The chain couples TRBV7-2 to TRBJ1-2; 9 positions match TRBD1. Germline loops: CDR1 SGHTA, CDR2 FQGNSA. The CDR3 is made up of 14 amino acids. The CDR3 here is CASSFPGQGLPGAF. For the CDR3, the DNA is TGTGCCAGCAGCTTCCCGGGACAGGGTCTTCCGGGGGCCTTC.

This clonotype has ten or more counts. This chain connects TRBV5-1 to TRBJ2-2; D is uncertain. Germline V gives CDR1 SGHRS, CDR2 YFSETQ. V was trimmed by 1 base and J by 2 bases, leaving 9 bases between them. This CDR3 has 15 residues. CDR3 residues: CASSLIQANTGELFF. The CDR3 DNA reads TGCGCCAGCAGCTTGATCCAAGCTAACACCGGGGAGCTGTTTTTT. The variable domain in full, with the rest retrieved from reference TRBV5-1 and TRBJ2-2, is KAGVTQTPRYLIKTRGQQVTLSCSPISGHRSVSWYQQTPGQGLQFLFEYFSETQRNKGNFPGRFSGRQFSNSRSEMNVSTLELGDSALYLCASSLIQANTGELFFGEGSRLTVL.

This clonotype was found a few times. The CDR3 spells CATSRVGLGYEQYF. CDR3 DNA sequence: TGTGCCACCAGCAGAGTTGGGTTAGGGTACGAGCAGTACTTC. The chain combines TRBV15 with TRBJ2-7; no clear D gene. The CDR3 runs to 14 residues. Trimming removed 1 base from V and 4 bases from J, with 11 bases in between. Germline V gene lookup returns CDR1 LNHNV and CDR2 YYDKDF (reference sequence).

In this sample, this clonotype turned up a few times. The chain combines TRBV15 with TRBJ1-1, with D possibly matching TRBD1 (6 bases). CDR3 size: 15 residues. Germline V lookup: CDR1 LNHNV, CDR2 YYDKDF (reference sequence). Trimming removed 1 base at V and 4 bases at J, with 13 bases between. DNA for the CDR3: TGTGCCACCAGCAGAGCCAACAGGGCGGGCACTGAAGCTTTCTTT. Protein product: CATSRANRAGTEAFF.

This clonotype was recorded a few times. This chain links TRBV7-2 with TRBJ1-1; 7 nucleotides line up with TRBD1. CDR1 SGHTA and CDR2 FQGNSA come from the germline V gene. The CDR3 is 17 residues long. Trimming removed 0 bases from V and 1 base from J; junction bases left unmatched: 8. The DNA for the CDR3 is TGTGCCAGCAGCTTAGCGTGGGCAGGGGGGGCGAACACTGAAGCTTTCTTT. It is translated as CASSLAWAGGANTEAFF.

The gene calls are TRBV4-1 and TRBJ2-6, with 9 bases identical to TRBD2. Germline loops: CDR1 MGHRA, CDR2 YSYEKL. V was clipped by 3 bases and J by 0 bases; unmatched bases: 9. The CDR3 is 19 residues long. In nucleotides, the CDR3 is TGCGCCAGCAGCCACGTCCTAGCGGGAAACCTCTCTGGGGCCAACGTCCTGACTTTC. It is translated as CASSHVLAGNLSGANVLTF.

This clonotype was picked up many times. The chain employs TRBV27 and TRBJ2-7, with a tentative D call TRBD1 (6 bases). The germline CDR1 and CDR2 sequences are MNHEY and SMNVEV (reference sequence). Trimming removed 0 bases from V and 2 bases from J, with 11 bases in between. The CDR3 spans 15 residues. The DNA of the CDR3 is TGTGCCAGCAGTTTATCTCAGGGGCTCCCCTACGAGCAGTACTTC. This translates into CASSLSQGLPYEQYF.

This sequence joins TRBV20-1 and TRBJ2-3; the match to TRBD2 covers 8 bases. There are 15 residues in the CDR3. V lost 5 bases to trimming and J lost 2 bases; unmatched junction nucleotides: 9. Germline V gene data show CDR1 as DFQATT and CDR2 as SNEGSKA (reference sequence). The CDR3 bases are TGCAGTGCTCCCTTCGGGGGGGCCCCCACAGATACGCAGTATTTT. It is translated as CSAPFGGAPTDTQYF.

The chain links TRBV2 to TRBJ2-2; the match to TRBD2 covers 13 bases. V gave up 5 bases and J gave up 10 bases; unmatched junction bases: 4. This CDR3 is 14 amino acids long. CDR1 is SNHLY and CDR2 is FYNNEI in the germline V gene. This CDR3 is CASSPGLAGAELFF. The DNA for the CDR3 is TGTGCCAGCAGTCCTGGACTAGCGGGAGCGGAGCTGTTTTTT.

This clonotype came up a few times. The rearrangement uses TRBV3-1 and TRBJ2-1; the D gene is possibly TRBD2 (5 bases). Germline assignment: CDR1 LGHDT and CDR2 YNNKEL (reference sequence). CDR3 length: 14 residues. The ends were cut back, 4 bases at V and 0 bases at J, with 7 bases in the middle. CDR3 sequence: CASSRAVSYNEQFF. DNA of the CDR3: TGTGCCAGCAGCCGAGCGGTCTCCTACAATGAGCAGTTCTTC.

The chain combines TRBV3-1 with TRBJ2-7; perhaps TRBD1 as D (6 bases). This CDR3 spans 16 amino acids. Germline CDR1 LGHDT, CDR2 YNNKEL (reference sequence). V lost 1 base to trimming and J lost 0 bases, with 13 bases between them. The CDR3 is CASSQGQVWYSYEQYF. The CDR3 nucleotides read TGTGCCAGCAGCCAAGGACAGGTGTGGTACTCCTACGAGCAGTACTTC.

This clonotype was counted a few times. The chain recombines TRBV20-1 with TRBJ2-7; 10 nucleotides align to TRBD2. The CDR3 has 14 amino acids. J lost 7 bases, V lost 4 bases, and 10 bases had no gene match. Germline assignment: CDR1 DFQATT and CDR2 SNEGSKA (reference sequence). CDR3 amino acids: CSAISLAGEGEQYF. As DNA, the CDR3 is TGCAGTGCTATCTCTCTAGCGGGAGAGGGGGAGCAGTACTTC.

This clonotype was seen more than once but under ten times. This chain connects TRBV9 to TRBJ2-4, with 10 positions matching TRBD1. Germline assignment: CDR1 SGDLS and CDR2 YYNGEE. This CDR3 has 14 amino acids. V trimming: 0 bases; J trimming: 6 bases; junction bases outside the gene matches: 0. CDR3 in amino acids: CASSVGDRGNIQYF. The DNA of the CDR3 is TGTGCCAGCAGCGTAGGGGACAGGGGAAACATTCAGTACTTC.

This clonotype was counted only a few times. This rearrangement joins TRBV20-1 to TRBJ1-1; D call uncertain. V was shortened by 0 bases and J by 0 bases, with 5 bases between the two germline ends. CDR3 length: 13 residues. Germline CDR1 is DFQATT and CDR2 is SNEGSKA (reference sequence). Here the CDR3 DNA reads TGCAGTGCTAGAGAGGCCGTGAACACTGAAGCTTTCTTT. Translation: CSAREAVNTEAFF.

This clonotype appeared a few times. The chain has TRBV27 and TRBJ2-2; D unclear. Germline-derived CDR1 and CDR2 are MNHEY and SMNVEV (reference sequence). Trimming removed 4 bases at V and 6 bases at J, with 6 bases between. There are 12 residues in the CDR3. The CDR3 reads CASSWMAGELFF. For the CDR3, the DNA is TGTGCCAGCAGTTGGATGGCCGGGGAGCTGTTTTTT.

There are a few counts of this clonotype. V usage is TRBV29-1 and J usage is TRBJ2-7; 10 bases fit TRBD2. The CDR3 has 14 residues. The V gene's germline CDR1 is SQVTM and CDR2 ANQGSEA. V lost 6 bases and J lost 3; bases outside the gene matches: 8. The CDR3 loop is CSVAYLAGGYEQYF. The CDR3 nucleotides read TGCAGCGTCGCCTATTTAGCGGGGGGCTACGAGCAGTACTTC.

A few counts support this clonotype. The chain carries TRBV3-1 and TRBJ2-5; 9 positions agree with TRBD2. CDR1 and CDR2 from the germline V gene are LGHDT and YNNKEL (reference sequence). CDR3 length equals 16 residues. The V gene end was trimmed by 4 bases and the J gene end by 0 bases; junction bases not matched to a gene: 6. For the CDR3, the DNA is TGTGCCAGCAGCCCCTTGATAGCGGGAGACCAAGAGACCCAGTACTTC. Residues: CASSPLIAGDQETQYF.

The rearrangement links TRBV2 to TRBJ2-3; D not certain. Between the trimmed V and J ends, which lost 10 bases and 1 base, there was a span of 18 bases. CDR1 is SNHLY and CDR2 is FYNNEI in the germline V gene. The CDR3 runs 15 residues. The CDR3 spells CANTPKGLGTDTQYF. CDR3 bases: TGTGCCAACACTCCTAAAGGGTTGGGCACAGATACGCAGTATTTT.

This clonotype turned up a few times. This chain connects TRBV12-3 or TRBV12-4 to TRBJ2-2; D call uncertain. CDR3 length: 14 residues. Trimming shortened V by 5 bases and J by 3 bases, and 10 bases separated the two germline ends. The CDR3 loop is CASSTSSHTGELFF. The CDR3 nucleotides read TGTGCCAGCAGTACTTCCTCCCACACCGGGGAGCTGTTTTTT.